This T cell receptor (beta chain) was captured by sequencing in a study of control samples from healthy donors and cancer patients. This table comes from immunoSEQ multiplex PCR, and its TCRdb copy is limited to in-frame clones, with some not included. The profile covers around 130,000 clones, with about 91% appearing a single time and approximately 9% taken by the ten largest. With 5 bases removed from V and 1 base from J, the gap between germline ends came to 8 bases. Germline V gene data show CDR1 as SEHNR and CDR2 as FQNEAQ (reference sequence). This CDR3 has 13 amino acids. Sequencing was carried out using blood. The chain has TRBV7-9 and TRBJ1-1; the D is unclear. The origin of this receptor is a man between 18 and 35 years old in good health. Here the CDR3 reads CASSITENTEAFF. CDR3 bases: TGTGCCAGCAGCATAACAGAGAACACTGAAGCTTTCTTT.